These T cell receptor beta chains were read from a single sample in a study of T cell responses to AZD1222 COVID-19 vaccine. TCRdb keeps only in-frame clones here, not all; method: immunoSEQ multiplex PCR. The table shows more than 100,000 clones, with roughly 90% occurring only once. Sample: peripheral blood, taken on day 0 of AZD1222 vaccination. Receptor source: an adult in good health. CDR3s include the opening cysteine and the closing phenylalanine or tryptophan. Not all rows give a size; the values are once, few, many and, for expanded clones, a class.

size: NA
V: TRBV7-6
CDR3: CASSLVPAGGMNTEAFF

size: NA
V: TRBV5-8
CDR3: CASSLVGGRQPQHF

size: once
V: TRBV5-6
CDR3: CASSFMDTEAFF

size: once
V: TRBV27
CDR3: CASSLVPAINEKLFF

size: NA
V: TRBV7-9
CDR3: CASRQVGDNEKLFF

size: NA
V: TRBV2
CDR3: CASSDRGYGYTF

size: few
V: TRBV5-4
CDR3: CASSWTGEGYTF

size: NA
V: TRBV28
CDR3: CASSWGQGSYGYTF

size: NA
V: TRBV27
CDR3: CASSLLGSNQPQHF

size: NA
V: TRBV9
CDR3: CASSRSGDEKLFF

size: few
V: TRBV6-1
CDR3: CASSDGLPGNQPQHF

size: NA
V: TRBV6-5
CDR3: CASRSGTPNEKLFF

size: NA
V: TRBV5-1
CDR3: CASGDRGGMETQYF

size: NA
V: TRBV28
CDR3: CASSLWTGSSGNTIYF

size: NA
V: TRBV5-1
CDR3: CASSLWSESSYEQYF

size: NA
V: TRBV19
CDR3: CASSIRFGDSNQPQHF

size: once
V: TRBV5-3
CDR3: CARSPVTARISGNTIYF

size: NA
V: TRBV10-3
CDR3: CAISQGNTEAFF

size: NA
V: TRBV7-6
CDR3: CASSSYSVPSETHEQYF

size: NA
V: TRBV2
CDR3: CASSAGRGRETQYF